Each of the 27 T cell receptor beta chains below was sequenced from the same sample in a study of shared clonotypes between healthy human individuals. The naive CD8 population came from CD45RO-negative cells selected for CCR7, without terminally differentiated effector memory CD45RA+ cells. The repertoire was sequenced with immunoSEQ multiplex PCR; TCRdb's copy has only in-frame clones and lacks some. The data hold about 2.2 million clones, with approximately 94% observed a single time. Sample: naive CD8+ T cells from PBMCs. The source of these receptors is a man aged 18 to 30 in good health. Some clones in this sample may be carry-over from other donors' samples.

This chain joins TRBV28 and TRBJ2-5; 12 nucleotides line up with TRBD2. The CDR3 is 16 amino acids. V lost 2 bases to trimming and J lost 7 bases; unmatched junction nucleotides: 8. Germline lookup yields CDR1 MDHEN and CDR2 SYDVKM. The CDR3 DNA is TGTGCCAGCAGTTTAGGTCTAGCGGGAGGGCCGGGGACCCAGTACTTC. Encoded protein: CASSLGLAGGPGTQYF. The full variable domain, its missing parts supplied by reference TRBV28 and TRBJ2-5, is DVKVTQSSRYLVKRTGEKVFLECVQDMDHENMFWYRQDPGLGLRLIYFSYDVKMKEKGDIPEGYSVSREKKERFSLILESASTNQTSMYLCASSLGLAGGPGTQYFGPGTRLLVL.

As regards this clone: In the same sample, other DNA sequences code for this CDR3. The chain recombines TRBV9 with TRBJ1-1; TRBD1 matches 7 bases. From germline, CDR1 is SGDLS and CDR2 YYNGEE. V dropped 2 bases and J dropped 4; count of bases not matched to a gene: 8. The CDR3 length is 15 residues. CDR3 residues: CASSVTGDGGTEAFF. The CDR3 nucleotides read TGTGCCAGCAGCGTTACAGGGGACGGCGGCACTGAAGCTTTCTTT.

With respect to this clone: The same CDR3 can be traced to other DNA sequences in this sample. The rearrangement uses TRBV5-5 and TRBJ2-7; D unclear. CDR3 size: 13 residues. Germline V gives CDR1 SGHKS, CDR2 YYEKEE (reference sequence). V lost 2 bases and J lost 2, with 8 bases in between. CDR3 in amino acids: CASSLGNPYEQYF. The DNA for the CDR3 is TGTGCCAGCAGCTTAGGCAACCCCTACGAGCAGTACTTC.

The chain joins TRBV13 to TRBJ2-5; perhaps TRBD1 as D (5 bases). In germline, CDR1 is PRHDT, CDR2 FYEKMQ (reference sequence). The CDR3 extends over 16 amino acids. Trimming left V 1 base short and J 5 bases short, with 17 bases between. The CDR3 sequence: CASSLERNGAGETQYF. CDR3 nucleotide sequence: TGTGCCAGCAGCTTAGAACGTAACGGCGCAGGGGAGACCCAGTACTTC.

The J gene is TRBJ2-7, the V gene TRBV4-1; 10 bases agree with TRBD2. Trimming took 0 bases from V and 4 from J; bases not matched to a gene: 0. Germline assignment: CDR1 MGHRA and CDR2 YSYEKL. The CDR3 extends over 14 amino acids. CDR3 sequence (DNA): TGCGCCAGCAGCCAAGAACTAGCGGGGTACGAGCAGTACTTC. It specifies CASSQELAGYEQYF.

The rearrangement uses TRBV6-1 and TRBJ2-5, with a possible D match to TRBD2 (6 bases). The CDR3 spans 18 residues. Trimming took off 2 bases at V and 0 bases at J, with 19 bases between the two ends. Looked up from germline, CDR1 is MNHNS and CDR2 is SASEGT. The CDR3 sequence: CASSERTTHTFYQETQYF. The CDR3 bases are TGTGCCAGCAGTGAACGGACTACCCACACCTTCTACCAAGAGACCCAGTACTTC.

This clone was picked up a small number of times. The genes are TRBV5-6 and TRBJ2-7; 9 nucleotides align to TRBD1. V was clipped by 2 bases and J by 3 bases; unmatched bases: 6. The CDR3 length is 15 residues. In germline, CDR1 is SGHDT, CDR2 YYEEEE. The CDR3 loop reads CASSFSSGQGYEQYF. CDR3 sequence (DNA): TGTGCCAGCAGCTTCTCATCGGGACAGGGCTACGAGCAGTACTTC.

The chain employs TRBV28 and TRBJ2-7, with a weak D call TRBD2 (5 bases). Trimming shortened V by 3 bases and J by 4 bases, and 13 bases separated the two germline ends. Per germline, CDR1 MDHEN and CDR2 SYDVKM. The CDR3 runs 14 residues. The CDR3 sequence: CASSFGTRGYEQYF. The CDR3 DNA is TGTGCCAGCAGTTTTGGAACGAGAGGGTACGAGCAGTACTTC.

This chain uses TRBV28 with TRBJ2-7; D possibly corresponds to TRBD2 (7 bases). The V and J ends lost 6 bases and 6 bases respectively, with 12 bases between them. The CDR3 is made up of 12 amino acids. Germline V gives CDR1 MDHEN, CDR2 SYDVKM. CDR3 in amino acids: CASRIRGGEQYF. The CDR3 DNA reads TGTGCCAGCAGAATAAGGGGGGGCGAGCAGTACTTC.

This chain links TRBV29-1 with TRBJ2-6; D ambiguous. The germline V gene has CDR1 SQVTM and CDR2 ANQGSEA. This CDR3 region has 15 residues. V lost 7 bases, J lost 0 bases, and 13 bases lay in between. The CDR3 protein is CSALTSGSGANVLTF. The CDR3 DNA reads as TGCAGCGCTTTGACATCGGGCTCTGGGGCCAACGTCCTGACTTTC.

This sequence joins TRBV19 and TRBJ2-2; 7 nucleotides agree with TRBD2. Trimming took 6 bases from V and 4 from J; bases not matched to a gene: 11. Germline CDR1 and CDR2: LNHDA and SQIVND (reference sequence). The CDR3 covers 16 residues. In DNA, the CDR3 is TGTGCCAGTAGCCACAGCGGGATAAGGGGCACCGGGGAGCTGTTTTTT. Translated: CASSHSGIRGTGELFF.

This chain joins TRBV19 and TRBJ2-5; TRBD1 might be the D (6 bases). Germline CDR1 LNHDA, CDR2 SQIVND (reference sequence). The V end lost 3 bases, the J end lost 5 bases, and 10 bases lay between the germline ends. The CDR3 consists of 13 residues. CDR3 bases: TGTGCCAGTAGTATGAATGGGGGCGAGACCCAGTACTTC. Amino acids: CASSMNGGETQYF. Looking up the rest from reference TRBV19 and TRBJ2-5 gives the full variable domain: DGGITQSPKYLFRKEGQNVTLSCEQNLNHDAMYWYRQDPGQGLRLIYYSQIVNDFQKGDIAEGYSVSREKKESFPLTVTSAQKNPTAFYLCASSMNGGETQYFGPGTRLLVL.

V usage is TRBV4-2 and J usage is TRBJ2-2; 10 bases are shared with TRBD2. J was trimmed by 7 bases and V by 0 bases; bases with no gene match: 14. Germline CDR1 reads LGHNA; CDR2 reads YNFKEQ. This CDR3 spans 19 amino acids. The CDR3 nucleotides are TGTGCCAGCAGCCAAGATCGGTGGGCAGCGGGAGGGCCGGTCGGGGAGCTGTTTTTT. This encodes CASSQDRWAAGGPVGELFF.

The genes are TRBV12-5 and TRBJ1-1; a weak D match, TRBD1 (6 bases). The CDR3 is made up of 14 amino acids. The germline V gene encodes CDR1 LGHNT and CDR2 FRNRAP. Trimming removed 6 bases at V and 3 bases at J, with 14 bases between. The CDR3 protein is CASGSGASYTEAFF. Here the CDR3 DNA reads TGTGCTAGTGGATCGGGGGCGAGTTACACTGAAGCTTTCTTT.

This sequence joins TRBV4-2 and TRBJ2-1; D remains ambiguous. The length of the CDR3 is 13 residues. V dropped 4 bases and J dropped 6 bases, with 10 bases sitting between them. Per the germline V gene, CDR1 is LGHNA and CDR2 is YNFKEQ. DNA for the CDR3: TGTGCCAGCAGCCCGCCCCTGGGCAATGAGCAGTTCTTC. It specifies CASSPPLGNEQFF.

The chain joins TRBV4-2 to TRBJ2-6, with D hard to call. CDR3 size: 15 residues. Germline V lookup: CDR1 LGHNA, CDR2 YNFKEQ. Trimming removed 0 bases at V and 0 bases at J, with 3 bases between. CDR3 residues: CASSQDNSGANVLTF. In nucleotides, the CDR3 is TGTGCCAGCAGCCAAGACAACTCTGGGGCCAACGTCCTGACTTTC.

The chain joins TRBV13 to TRBJ2-1; the D is unclear. The V end lost 5 bases, the J end lost 6 bases, and 5 bases lay between the germline ends. The CDR3 runs to 11 residues. Germline CDR1 and CDR2: PRHDT and FYEKMQ (reference sequence). CDR3 region: CASSGGNEQFF. CDR3 sequence (DNA): TGTGCCAGCAGCGGCGGCAATGAGCAGTTCTTC.

In this sample, this clone turned up once. The chain has TRBV5-6 and TRBJ2-1; no clear D. The V gene lost 3 bases and the J gene lost 9 bases, with 7 bases spanning the gap. The CDR3 has 11 residues. The germline gives CDR1 SGHDT, CDR2 YYEEEE. DNA of the CDR3: TGTGCCAGCAGCTCTCCAGGTGAGCAGTTCTTC. Residues: CASSSPGEQFF.

This chain joins TRBV19 and TRBJ1-5, with no clear D. Germline V gene sequence: CDR1 LNHDA, CDR2 SQIVND (reference sequence). This CDR3 has 13 amino acids. The V end lost 7 bases, the J end lost 2 bases, and 9 bases lay between the germline ends. The CDR3 DNA reads as TGTGCCAGTAAAACGGGTGGCAATCAGCCCCAGCATTTT. Translating it yields CASKTGGNQPQHF.

The chain combines TRBV7-9 with TRBJ2-5; a weak D match, TRBD2 (6 bases). The V end lost 4 bases, the J end lost 2 bases, and 11 bases lay between the germline ends. Germline V gives CDR1 SEHNR, CDR2 FQNEAQ (reference sequence). The CDR3 spans 14 residues. This CDR3 is CASSWMGGQETQYF. The CDR3 bases are TGTGCCAGCAGCTGGATGGGGGGACAAGAGACCCAGTACTTC. The full variable domain, in which reference TRBV7-9 and TRBJ2-5 provide the parts outside the CDR3, is DTGVSQNPRHKITKRGQNVTFRCDPISEHNRLYWYRQTLGQGPEFLTYFQNEAQLEKSRLLSDRFSAERPKGSFSTLEIQRTEQGDSAMYLCASSWMGGQETQYFGPGTRLLVL.

The V and J genes are TRBV11-2 and TRBJ1-1, with TRBD1 as a possible D gene (5 bases). CDR1 is SGHAT and CDR2 is FQNNGV in the germline V gene. CDR3 length: 16 residues. Trimming took 2 bases from V and 0 from J, leaving 13 bases between them. The DNA for the CDR3 is TGTGCCAGCAGCTTATTCCGGGGCCGAGTGAACACTGAAGCTTTCTTT. Translating gives CASSLFRGRVNTEAFF.

The chain couples TRBV11-3 to TRBJ2-1; 10 positions agree with TRBD1. V lost 0 bases, J lost 5 bases, and 4 bases stayed unmatched. The CDR3 totals 16 residues. CDR1 and CDR2 from the germline V gene are SGHNT and YENEEA. In DNA form, the CDR3 reads TGTGCCAGCAGCTTAGATGCGGGGACAGGGGACAATGAGCAGTTCTTC. Residues: CASSLDAGTGDNEQFF.

V and J are TRBV10-2 and TRBJ2-7; 7 bases fit TRBD2. CDR3 size: 14 residues. The junction had 7 bases not matched to a gene; V was cut back by 8 bases and J by 0 bases. The germline gives CDR1 WSHSY, CDR2 SAAADI. CDR3 region: CASSEGGSSYEQYF. For the CDR3, the DNA is TGCGCCAGCTCCGAGGGCGGGAGCTCCTACGAGCAGTACTTC.

The chain combines TRBV28 with TRBJ2-7, with D perhaps TRBD2 (6 bases). CDR3 size: 12 residues. Trimming took off 7 bases at V and 4 bases at J, with 11 bases between the two ends. Per the germline V gene, CDR1 is MDHEN and CDR2 is SYDVKM. The CDR3 DNA reads as TGTGCCAGCACGAGGAGGGGATACGAGCAGTACTTC. Protein product: CASTRRGYEQYF.

This chain connects TRBV9 to TRBJ1-4; 8 bases are a match to TRBD1. This CDR3 comprises 15 residues. The V gene end was trimmed by 3 bases and the J gene end by 5 bases; junction bases not matched to a gene: 6. Germline-derived CDR1 and CDR2 are SGDLS and YYNGEE. The CDR3 nucleotides are TGTGCCAGCAGCGCCGCAGGGGGCTTCAATGAAAAACTGTTTTTT. Protein sequence: CASSAAGGFNEKLFF.

CDR3 in amino acids: CASSPLPGEQYF. Here the CDR3 DNA reads TGTGCCAGCAGCCCCCTTCCAGGCGAGCAGTACTTC. J is TRBJ2-7 and V is TRBV13; unclear D gene. Germline loops: CDR1 PRHDT, CDR2 FYEKMQ (reference sequence). This CDR3 is built from 12 residues. Trimming removed 5 bases at V and 6 bases at J, with 11 bases between.

The chain combines TRBV27 with TRBJ2-7, with 7 positions matching TRBD1. The junction had 11 bases not matched to a gene; V was cut back by 8 bases and J by 1 base. Germline V CDR1 and CDR2: MNHEY, SMNVEV (reference sequence). CDR3 length: 15 residues. The CDR3 protein is CASGFPGTDSYEQYF. The CDR3, as DNA: TGTGCCAGCGGCTTCCCCGGGACAGATTCCTACGAGCAGTACTTC.